This TCR beta chain was found in a study of blood T cell repertoires in COVID-19. The protocol was immunoSEQ multiplex PCR, while the TCRdb copy is restricted to in-frame clones and leaves out a portion. The sample consists of 350,000 or so clones, about 90% of them appearing once. With V trimmed by 3 bases and J by 5 bases, 7 bases remained unmatched. The CDR3 is 14 amino acids. CDR1 is SGHNT and CDR2 is YYREEE in the germline V gene (reference sequence). The age range of participants was roughly 18 to 90 years, with residence in under 30 US areas. This clonotype was sampled from a woman under 40 who had recovered from COVID-19. Material for sequencing was PBMCs or T cells enriched from blood (not recorded which). The chain uses TRBV5-4 and TRBJ2-7; 8 bases match TRBD1. CDR3 sequence (DNA): TGTGCCAGCAGCTCCGGGACAGGACTCAACGAGCAGTACTTC. As protein: CASSSGTGLNEQYF.